The entry below describes one TCR beta chain. These data originate in a study of shared clonotypes between healthy human individuals. The protocol was immunoSEQ multiplex PCR, while the TCRdb copy is restricted to in-frame clones and leaves out a portion. The sample records more than 500,000 clones, approximately 95% being singletons. This CDR3 comprises 16 residues. The germline CDR1 and CDR2 sequences are LNHDA and SQIVND (reference sequence). In the naive CD8 group, cells lacked CD45RO and were positively selected for CCR7, so terminally differentiated effector memory CD45RA+ cells were left out. The TCR comes from a woman aged 30 to 39 in good health. Sequenced input: naive CD8+ T cells sorted from blood. J is TRBJ2-3 and V is TRBV19; 9 nucleotides line up with TRBD2. CDR3 sequence (DNA): TGTGACCGGCCCACTCGGCGGGAGGGGAGCACAGATACGCAGTATTTT. This gives the protein CDRPTRREGSTDTQYF.